A single sample is the source of the 9 T cell receptor beta chains below, sequenced in a study of T-cell memory formation after mild COVID-19. Each CDR3 protein gets one entry after TCRdb re-called the 5' RACE reads with MiXCR. The table includes approximately 490,000 distinct CDR3 sequences, 20% detected once. Specimen: PBMCs or a T cell subset sorted from them (not recorded which). Receptor source: an adult woman who had mild COVID-19 (a few samples of this study predate the infection). Cell type and time point are not known.

This clonotype was seen only a few times. The chain carries TRBV18 and TRBJ1-2, with D uncertain. This CDR3 comprises 15 residues. Trimming cost V 4 bases and J 6 bases, with 18 bases left between them. Germline CDR1 reads KGHSH; CDR2 reads LQKENI. CDR3 in amino acids: CASSLLETGMDGYTF. The CDR3 DNA reads TGTGCCAGCTCACTTTTAGAGACCGGGATGGATGGCTACACCTTC.

The chain employs TRBV29-1 and TRBJ2-7; either TRBD1 or TRBD2 may fit D (6 bases each). V lost 7 bases and J 4 bases, leaving 17 bases between the germline ends. Germline CDR1 SQVTM, CDR2 ANQGSEA. The CDR3 totals 13 residues. The CDR3 reads CSGVGGATYEQYF. In DNA form, the CDR3 reads TGCAGCGGGGTCGGGGGCGCGACGTACGAGCAGTACTTC.

The V call is TRBV20-1, the J call TRBJ2-2, with TRBD1 as a possible D gene (5 bases). Trimming cost V 0 bases and J 5 bases, with 13 bases left between them. The CDR3 loop spans 15 amino acids. Looked up from germline, CDR1 is DFQATT and CDR2 is SNEGSKA (reference sequence). This CDR3 reads CSARDQGSGTGELFF. In DNA form, the CDR3 reads TGCAGTGCTAGAGATCAAGGGTCAGGGACCGGGGAGCTGTTTTTT.

This CDR3 is CASSSSAQYYNEQFF. The CDR3 bases are TGTGCCAGCAGCTCCTCCGCCCAGTATTACAATGAGCAGTTCTTC. V usage is TRBV7-2 and J usage is TRBJ2-1; the D is unclear. Per germline, CDR1 SGHTA and CDR2 FQGNSA. Trimming left V 4 bases short and J 4 bases short, with 14 bases between. The CDR3 totals 15 residues.

The J gene is TRBJ2-7, the V gene TRBV7-9; weak D call: TRBD1 (7 bases). The CDR3 loop spans 15 amino acids. CDR1 is SEHNR and CDR2 is FQNEAQ in the germline V gene (reference sequence). V shed 5 bases and J shed 4 bases, with 18 bases lying between them. Written as DNA, the CDR3 is TGTGCCAGCAGCACCCCCAGCAGGGGGGCTTACGAGCAGTACTTC. Protein: CASSTPSRGAYEQYF.

This clonotype was seen a handful of times. CDR3 sequence: CASSLDRESEQFF. The DNA for the CDR3 is TGTGCCAGCAGCTTGGACAGGGAGTCTGAGCAGTTCTTC. This chain uses TRBV7-3 with TRBJ2-1; 8 nucleotides align to TRBD1. Germline values: CDR1 SGHTA, CDR2 FQGTGA. V lost 3 bases to trimming and J lost 9 bases; unmatched junction nucleotides: 4. This CDR3 spans 13 amino acids.

The chain is built from TRBV6-1 and TRBJ2-3; 9 bases are a match to TRBD2. The CDR3 runs 19 residues. V lost 6 bases to trimming and J lost 2 bases; unmatched junction nucleotides: 18. Looked up from germline, CDR1 is MNHNS and CDR2 is SASEGT. CDR3 nucleotide sequence: TGTGCCAGCAGATGGGCTAGCGGGACTCTAAGTCCCGACACAGATACGCAGTATTTT. Amino acids: CASRWASGTLSPDTDTQYF.

In this sample, this clonotype turned up a few times. The CDR3 here is CASSIERPAYNEQFF. CDR3 DNA: TGTGCCAGTAGTATAGAAAGGCCCGCCTACAATGAGCAGTTCTTC. The chain has TRBV19 and TRBJ2-1; D ambiguous. Germline CDR1 is LNHDA and CDR2 is SQIVND (reference sequence). The CDR3 loop spans 15 amino acids. Trimming cost V 0 bases and J 2 bases, with 8 bases left between them.

V is TRBV6-2 or TRBV6-3 and J is TRBJ2-7; D call uncertain. CDR1 and CDR2 (germline): MNHEY, SVGEGT. CDR3 size: 15 residues. V shed 5 bases and J shed 0 bases, with 14 bases lying between them. CDR3 amino acids: CASSRTPWGSYEQYF. The CDR3 nucleotides read TGTGCCAGCAGTCGGACCCCCTGGGGCTCCTACGAGCAGTACTTC.